A few counts support the clone carrying this T cell receptor (beta chain). The antigen remains undetermined. This entry comes from a study of beta chain features in type 1 diabetes. General study results and limits: Shorter TCRB CDR3s, moderately but significantly so, marked every one of the four CD4+ subsets in Type 1 diabetes patients.

Expressed TCRB transcripts were sequenced after all isolated RNA was converted to cDNA. Millions of reads, on average, came from each naive, central memory and regulatory T cell sample. Generated by immunoSEQ multiplex PCR, the TCRdb table keeps only in-frame clones and is missing some. The table lists 600,000 to 700,000 clones, 12% of them singletons. CD45RO/CCR7/CD25/CD127/CD95/CD27 separated CD4+ naive, central memory, regulatory and stem cell-like memory cells by sorting. With V trimmed by 7 bases and J by 7 bases, 8 bases remained unmatched. The CDR3 has 15 residues. Germline CDR1 reads SEHNR; CDR2 reads FQNEAQ (reference sequence).

The sequence derives from a man younger than 45 with type 1 diabetes. The rearrangement uses TRBV7-9 and TRBJ1-6, with 9 bases matching TRBD1. Specimen: naive CD4+ T cells from blood. In DNA form, the CDR3 reads TGTGCCAGCACCCTCGGGACAGGGACCAATTCACCCCTCCACTTT. This encodes CASTLGTGTNSPLHF.